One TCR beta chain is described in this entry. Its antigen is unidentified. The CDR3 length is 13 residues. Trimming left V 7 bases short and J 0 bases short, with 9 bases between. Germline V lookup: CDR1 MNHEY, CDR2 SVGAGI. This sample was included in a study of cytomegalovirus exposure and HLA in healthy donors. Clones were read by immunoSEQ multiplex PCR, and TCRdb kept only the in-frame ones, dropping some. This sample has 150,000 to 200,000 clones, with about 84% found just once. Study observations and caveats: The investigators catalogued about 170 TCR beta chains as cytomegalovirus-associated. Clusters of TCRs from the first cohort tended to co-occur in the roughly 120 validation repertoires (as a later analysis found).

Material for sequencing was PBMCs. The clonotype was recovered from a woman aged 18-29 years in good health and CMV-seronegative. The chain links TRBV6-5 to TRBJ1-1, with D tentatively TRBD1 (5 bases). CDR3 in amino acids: CASNRGLNTEAFF. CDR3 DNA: TGTGCCAGCAATAGGGGTTTGAACACTGAAGCTTTCTTT.